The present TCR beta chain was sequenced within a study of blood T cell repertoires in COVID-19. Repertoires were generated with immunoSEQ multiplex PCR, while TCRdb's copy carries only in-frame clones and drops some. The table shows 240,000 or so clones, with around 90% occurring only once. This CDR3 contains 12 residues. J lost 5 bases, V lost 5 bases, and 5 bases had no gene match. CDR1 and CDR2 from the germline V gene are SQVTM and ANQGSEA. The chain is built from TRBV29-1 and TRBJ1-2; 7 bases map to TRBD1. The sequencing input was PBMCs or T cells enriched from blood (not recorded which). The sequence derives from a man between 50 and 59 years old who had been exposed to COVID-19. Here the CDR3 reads CSVTRQGYGYTF. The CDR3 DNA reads TGCAGCGTTACTCGACAGGGATATGGCTACACCTTC.